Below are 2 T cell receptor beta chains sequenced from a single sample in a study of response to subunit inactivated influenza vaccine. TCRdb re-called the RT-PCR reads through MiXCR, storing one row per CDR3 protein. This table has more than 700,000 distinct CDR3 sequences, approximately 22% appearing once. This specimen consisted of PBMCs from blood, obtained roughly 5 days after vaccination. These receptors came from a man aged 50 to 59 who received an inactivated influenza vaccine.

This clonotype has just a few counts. The chain's CDR3 is CASSPSGGDTDTQYF. The CDR3 DNA is TGTGCCAGCAGTCCTAGCGGGGGGGACACAGATACGCAGTATTTT. The V gene is TRBV2, the J gene TRBJ2-3; 12 nucleotides line up with TRBD2. The junction had 2 bases not matched to a gene; V was cut back by 5 bases and J by 2 bases. Germline values: CDR1 SNHLY, CDR2 FYNNEI. There are 15 residues in the CDR3.

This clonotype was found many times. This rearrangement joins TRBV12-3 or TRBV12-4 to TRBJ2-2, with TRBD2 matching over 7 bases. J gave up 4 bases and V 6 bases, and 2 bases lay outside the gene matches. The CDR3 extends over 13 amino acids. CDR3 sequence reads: CASRVAGTGELFF. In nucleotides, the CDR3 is TGTGCCAGCAGGGTAGCGGGCACCGGGGAGCTGTTTTTT.